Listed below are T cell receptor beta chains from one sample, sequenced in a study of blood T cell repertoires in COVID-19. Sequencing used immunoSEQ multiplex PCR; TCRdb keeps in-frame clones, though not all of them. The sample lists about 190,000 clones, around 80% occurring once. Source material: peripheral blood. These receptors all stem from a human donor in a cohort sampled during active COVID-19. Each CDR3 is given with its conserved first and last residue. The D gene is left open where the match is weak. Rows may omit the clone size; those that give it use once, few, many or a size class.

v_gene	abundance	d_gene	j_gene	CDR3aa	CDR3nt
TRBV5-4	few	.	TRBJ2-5	CASSFDGTSETQYF	TGTGCCAGCAGCTTCGACGGGACTTCAGAGACCCAGTACTTC
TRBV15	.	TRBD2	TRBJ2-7	CATSRDLADLYEQYF	TGTGCCACCAGCAGAGATCTAGCGGACCTCTACGAGCAGTACTTC
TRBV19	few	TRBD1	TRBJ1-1	CASSNFGRQGMNTEAFF	TGTGCCAGTAGTAATTTCGGTCGACAGGGGATGAACACTGAAGCTTTCTTT
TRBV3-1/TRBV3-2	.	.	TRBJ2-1	CASSQGPASGEQFF	TGTGCCAGCAGCCAAGGTCCGGCTTCGGGGGAGCAGTTCTTC
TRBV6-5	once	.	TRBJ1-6	CASSSILGSLRSPLHF	TGTGCCAGCAGTTCTATCCTGGGCTCGCTAAGGTCACCCCTCCACTTT
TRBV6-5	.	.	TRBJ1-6	CASSSGRSGSPLHF	TGTGCCAGCAGTTCAGGACGGTCGGGGTCACCCCTCCACTTT
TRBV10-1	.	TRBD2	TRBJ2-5	CASSQRLAGIETQYF	TGCGCCAGCAGCCAACGACTAGCGGGGATAGAGACCCAGTACTTC
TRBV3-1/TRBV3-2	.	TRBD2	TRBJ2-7	CASSQNLAGSSYEQYF	TGTGCCAGCAGCCAAAATCTAGCGGGTTCCTCCTACGAGCAGTACTTC
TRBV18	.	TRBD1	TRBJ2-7	CASSPLRDRAYEQYF	TGTGCCAGCTCACCCCTCCGGGACAGGGCTTACGAGCAGTACTTC
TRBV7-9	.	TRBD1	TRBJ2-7	CASSPGQFEQYF	TGTGCCAGCAGCCCGGGACAGTTTGAGCAGTACTTC
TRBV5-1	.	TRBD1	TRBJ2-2	CASSSNRRDRNSGGELFF	TGCGCCAGCAGCTCGAACCGACGGGACAGGAATAGTGGCGGGGAGCTGTTTTTT
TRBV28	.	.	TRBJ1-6	CASSQNPGPLSSPLHF	TGTGCCAGCAGCCAAAACCCAGGGCCTCTGAGCTCACCCCTCCACTTT
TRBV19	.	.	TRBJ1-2	CASSIGGTRVGGYTF	TGTGCCAGTAGTATAGGCGGGACGCGGGTCGGAGGCTACACCTTC
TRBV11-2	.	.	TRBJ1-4	CASSLDHRDSFSTNEKLFF	TGTGCCAGCAGCTTAGATCATCGAGACAGCTTCTCAACTAATGAAAAACTGTTTTTT
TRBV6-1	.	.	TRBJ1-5	CASSEARGGGQPQHF	TGTGCCAGCAGTGAAGCGCGTGGGGGCGGTCAGCCCCAGCATTTT
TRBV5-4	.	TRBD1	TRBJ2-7	CASSSLTGTEQYF	TGTGCCAGCAGCTCCTTGACAGGGACCGAGCAGTACTTC
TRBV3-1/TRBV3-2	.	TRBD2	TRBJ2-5	CASSQRGRAETQYF	TGTGCCAGCAGCCAACGGGGGAGGGCAGAGACCCAGTACTTC
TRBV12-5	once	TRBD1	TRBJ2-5	CASGLAGGETQYF	TGTGCTAGTGGTTTAGCAGGGGGAGAGACCCAGTACTTC
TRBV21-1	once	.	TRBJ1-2	CASSTTPHDREANYGYTF	TGTGCCAGCAGCACCACCCCCCATGACAGGGAAGCTAACTATGGCTACACCTTC
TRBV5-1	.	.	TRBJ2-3	CASSPAGAPGDTQYF	TGCGCCAGCAGCCCGGCGGGGGCCCCGGGGGATACGCAGTATTTT
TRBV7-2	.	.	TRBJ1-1	CASSLGGNPKAFF	TGTGCCAGCAGCTTAGGGGGCAACCCTAAAGCTTTCTTT
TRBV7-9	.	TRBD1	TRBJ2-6	CASSSGTGGFSGANVLTF	TGTGCCAGCAGCTCGGGGACAGGGGGGTTCTCTGGGGCCAACGTCCTGACTTTC
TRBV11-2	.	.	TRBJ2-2	CASSLFSAGELFF	TGTGCCAGCAGCTTATTCTCGGCCGGGGAGCTGTTTTTT
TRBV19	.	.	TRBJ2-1	CASSIDRISYNEQFF	TGTGCCAGTAGTATTGACAGGATATCCTACAATGAGCAGTTCTTC
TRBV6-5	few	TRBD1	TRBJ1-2	CASSYGQGNGYTF	TGTGCCAGCAGTTACGGACAGGGGAATGGCTACACCTTC
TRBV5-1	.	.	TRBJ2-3	CASSFAGGLSTDTQYF	TGCGCCAGCAGCTTTGCCGGGGGGCTTAGCACAGATACGCAGTATTTT
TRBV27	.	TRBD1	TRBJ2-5	CASSIRTGIGETQYF	TGTGCCAGCAGTATACGGACAGGCATCGGAGAGACCCAGTACTTC
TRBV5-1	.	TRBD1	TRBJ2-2	CASSYTGGQNTGELFF	TGCGCCAGCAGCTATACAGGGGGCCAGAACACCGGGGAGCTGTTTTTT
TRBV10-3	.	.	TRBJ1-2	CAISEPARRSNYGYTF	TGTGCCATCAGTGAGCCTGCCAGGCGTTCTAACTATGGCTACACCTTC
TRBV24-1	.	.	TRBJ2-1	CATSDITGLGYNEQFF	TGTGCCACCAGTGACATAACAGGGCTCGGCTACAATGAGCAGTTCTTC
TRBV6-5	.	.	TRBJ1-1	CASRTGSVTEAFF	TGTGCCAGCAGAACGGGTTCGGTCACTGAAGCTTTCTTT
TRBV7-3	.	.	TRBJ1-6	CASSSDGRDYNSPLHF	TGTGCCAGCAGCTCCGACGGCAGGGATTATAATTCACCCCTCCACTTT
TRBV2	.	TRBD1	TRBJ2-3	CASSAPPGTGAVLGTDTQYF	TGTGCCAGCAGTGCACCTCCCGGGACAGGGGCCGTGTTGGGCACAGATACGCAGTATTTT
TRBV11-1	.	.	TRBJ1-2	CASETRDSGYGYTF	TGTGCCAGCGAGACCCGTGACAGTGGCTATGGCTACACCTTC
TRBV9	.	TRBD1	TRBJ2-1	CASSAADREQFF	TGTGCCAGCAGCGCCGCGGACAGGGAGCAGTTCTTC
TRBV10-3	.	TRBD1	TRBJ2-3	CAISEWTGVGSTDTQYF	TGTGCCATCAGTGAGTGGACAGGGGTGGGTAGCACAGATACGCAGTATTTT
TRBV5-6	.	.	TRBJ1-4	CASSSSLMAGKLFF	TGTGCCAGCAGCTCCAGCCTAATGGCGGGAAAACTGTTTTTT
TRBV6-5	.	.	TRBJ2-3	CASRSLQGLYTQYF	TGTGCCAGCCGCTCTCTACAGGGACTATATACGCAGTATTTT
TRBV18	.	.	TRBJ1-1	CASSPPGMRENTEAFF	TGTGCCAGCTCACCACCAGGGATGAGGGAGAACACTGAAGCTTTCTTT
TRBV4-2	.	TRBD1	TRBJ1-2	CASSQGRQGDGYTF	TGTGCCAGCAGCCAAGGACGACAGGGAGATGGCTACACCTTC
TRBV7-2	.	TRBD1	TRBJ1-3	CASSSLGQGFSGNTIYF	TGTGCCAGCAGTTCCCTTGGACAGGGATTTTCTGGAAACACCATATATTTT
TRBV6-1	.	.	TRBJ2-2	CASSEFRAMNTGELFF	TGTGCCAGCAGTGAATTTAGAGCTATGAACACCGGGGAGCTGTTTTTT
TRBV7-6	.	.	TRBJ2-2	CASSQGLSNTGELFF	TGTGCCAGCAGCCAGGGGCTATCGAACACCGGGGAGCTGTTTTTT
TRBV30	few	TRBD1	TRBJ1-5	CAWSVGTGNRQPQHF	TGTGCCTGGAGTGTGGGGACAGGGAATCGTCAGCCCCAGCATTTT
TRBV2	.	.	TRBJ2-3	CASSEVRSTDTQYF	TGTGCCAGCAGTGAGGTCAGGTCCACAGATACGCAGTATTTT
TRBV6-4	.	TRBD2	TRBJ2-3	CASSDSGAGGPTDTQYF	TGTGCCAGCAGTGACTCGGGAGCGGGAGGGCCGACAGATACGCAGTATTTT
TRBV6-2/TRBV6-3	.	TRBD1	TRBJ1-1	CASSPVGQGPTEAFF	TGTGCCAGCAGTCCCGTGGGACAGGGCCCGACTGAAGCTTTCTTT
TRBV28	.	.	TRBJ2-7	CASSLETSRPQF	TGTGCCAGCAGCCTGGAGACCTCTAGGCCTCAATTC
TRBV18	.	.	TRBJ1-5	CASSPEGYGRGPQHF	TGTGCCAGCTCACCTGAAGGTTATGGCCGGGGGCCCCAGCATTTT
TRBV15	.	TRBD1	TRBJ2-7	CATSRDRGSYEQYF	TGTGCCACGTCCCGGGACAGGGGATCCTACGAGCAGTACTTC
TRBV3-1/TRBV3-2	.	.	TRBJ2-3	CASSPTGTDTQYF	TGTGCCAGCAGCCCCACTGGCACAGATACGCAGTATTTT
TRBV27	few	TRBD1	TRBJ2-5	CASSRDRGHQETQYF	TGTGCCAGCAGCAGAGACAGGGGGCACCAAGAGACCCAGTACTTC